The 17 T cell receptor beta chains reported below all come from one sample, sequenced in a study of T cells in Graves' hyperthyroidism and ophthalmopathy (dated by TCRdb to about 2019). Library preparation used multiplex PCR. This sample was sequenced with an Illumina HiSeq 2000. The TCR beta CDR3 regions were amplified from the RNA transcripts. The TCR CDR3 was subjected to a first round of RT-PCR using the HTBI primer set and the Qiagen OneStep RT-PCR kit. TCRdb took the public reads, trimmed them with fastp at Q25, ran MiXCR for clone calling and kept in-frame beta chains. Entries that share a CDR3 protein sequence are merged under the most common genes and DNA. Across this sample there are about 690,000 distinct CDR3 sequences, with around 15% seen only once. The top ten constitute about 14% of the sample. Input material: blood. These receptors all stem from a man between 45 and 60 years old with Graves' hyperthyroidism.

This clonotype was picked up many times. The J gene is TRBJ1-2, the V gene TRBV2; D is possibly TRBD1 (5 bases). The CDR3 extends over 16 amino acids. In germline, CDR1 is SNHLY, CDR2 FYNNEI. V lost 8 bases, J lost 2 bases, and 21 bases lay in between. The CDR3 region has the DNA TGTGCCAGCCAACACTTTTCCAAACAGGCCAACTATGGCTACACCTTC. It is translated as CASQHFSKQANYGYTF.

V is TRBV12-3 or TRBV12-4 and J is TRBJ2-3; D is unresolved. Trimming cost V 6 bases and J 8 bases, with 21 bases left between them. CDR3 length equals 15 residues. CDR3 sequence (DNA): TGTGCCAGCAGCTCTACCGGGTTCCAGACACTTACGCAGTATTTT. As protein: CASSSTGFQTLTQYF.

This clonotype has at least ten counts. The V call is TRBV12-5, the J call TRBJ2-1, with TRBD2 matching 9 bases. This CDR3 spans 15 amino acids. Germline assignment: CDR1 LGHNT and CDR2 FRNRAP. The V segment lost 3 bases and the J segment 3 bases; nucleotides outside the gene matches: 3. CDR3 sequence: CASGFWREGYNEQFF. The DNA for the CDR3 is TGTGCTAGTGGTTTCTGGCGGGAGGGCTACAATGAGCAGTTCTTC. The full variable domain, completed using reference TRBV12-5 and TRBJ2-1, is DARVTQTPRHKVTEMGQEVTMRCQPILGHNTVFWYRQTMMQGLELLAYFRNRAPLDDSGMPKDRFSAEMPDATLATLKIQPSEPRDSAVYFCASGFWREGYNEQFFGPGTRLTVL.

This clonotype occurred a few times. This sequence joins TRBV7-2 and TRBJ2-3; D not resolved. The CDR3 has 17 amino acids. Looked up from germline, CDR1 is SGHTA and CDR2 is FQGNSA. The V end was cut by 5 bases, the J end by 4 bases, with 22 bases between. CDR3 protein: CASSPLGLGFSPDTQYF. The DNA for the CDR3 is TGTGCCAGCAGCCCGCTAGGATTGGGGTTCTCCCCAGATACGCAGTATTTT.

This clonotype was counted ten times or more. The chain combines TRBV7-2 with TRBJ2-1; 11 positions agree with TRBD2. This CDR3 is 15 amino acids long. Germline CDR1 is SGHTA and CDR2 is FQGNSA. Germline trimming cut 4 bases from V and 7 bases from J; bases unmatched to any gene: 6. The CDR3 DNA follows: TGTGCCAGCAGCTCGTATCTAGCGGGAGGAAATGAGCAGTTCTTC. Its protein is CASSSYLAGGNEQFF.

The rearrangement joins TRBV4-1 to TRBJ1-2; a possible D gene is TRBD1 (6 bases). This CDR3 has 13 residues. Trimming cost V 2 bases and J 5 bases, with 9 bases left between them. Germline values: CDR1 MGHRA, CDR2 YSYEKL. The CDR3: CASSQIGGYGYTF. The DNA for the CDR3 is TGCGCCAGCAGCCAAATAGGGGGATATGGCTACACCTTC.

This clonotype was seen ten or more times. V usage is TRBV19 and J usage is TRBJ2-1; no reliable D call. The CDR3 loop spans 12 amino acids. V shed 5 bases and J shed 10 bases, with 12 bases lying between them. Germline values: CDR1 LNHDA, CDR2 SQIVND (reference sequence). The CDR3: CASSPHFGEQFF. In DNA, the CDR3 is TGTGCCAGTAGTCCTCATTTCGGGGAGCAGTTCTTC.

This clonotype was counted many times. The chain combines TRBV9 with TRBJ2-1; 15 bases are a match to TRBD2. CDR1 and CDR2 (germline): SGDLS, YYNGEE. The CDR3 has 16 amino acids. J lost 6 bases, V lost 5 bases, and 6 bases had no gene match. The CDR3 DNA follows: TGTGCCAGCAGTCCCCGGACTAGCGGGAGGGCCAATGAGCAGTTCTTC. Residues: CASSPRTSGRANEQFF.

This clonotype was picked up many times. CDR3 nucleotides: TGTGCCAGCAGCGTAGAGGGCTCCTACAATGAGCAGTTCTTC. Amino acid sequence: CASSVEGSYNEQFF. The chain couples TRBV9 to TRBJ2-1; no definite D call. Trimming cost V 0 bases and J 0 bases, with 4 bases left between them. CDR3 length: 14 residues. Per the germline V gene, CDR1 is SGDLS and CDR2 is YYNGEE.

This clonotype appeared many times. The chain links TRBV27 to TRBJ2-7; D possibly corresponds to TRBD1 (6 bases). Trimming left V 8 bases short and J 0 bases short, with 14 bases between. The germline CDR1 and CDR2 sequences are MNHEY and SMNVEV (reference sequence). This CDR3 is 14 amino acids long. CDR3 protein: CASHKADSSYEQYF. The CDR3 nucleotides read TGTGCCAGCCACAAGGCGGACAGCTCCTACGAGCAGTACTTC.

This clonotype has at least ten counts. The chain recombines TRBV12-5 with TRBJ2-3; 8 bases line up with TRBD2. CDR1 and CDR2 (germline): LGHNT, FRNRAP. CDR3 length equals 21 residues. The V segment lost 3 bases and the J segment 0 bases; nucleotides outside the gene matches: 20. The CDR3 protein is CASGFRPFGGLEVSSTDTQYF. The CDR3 DNA reads TGTGCTAGTGGTTTCCGCCCTTTTGGGGGACTAGAGGTCTCTAGCACAGATACGCAGTATTTT.

The chain combines TRBV24-1 with TRBJ1-5; 8 nucleotides align to TRBD1. This CDR3 is built from 15 residues. V was pared by 3 bases and J by 2 bases, with 2 bases of the junction left unmatched. The germline V gene has CDR1 KGHDR and CDR2 SFDVKD. The CDR3 protein is CATSDLTGGNQPQHF. CDR3 sequence (DNA): TGTGCCACCAGTGATCTGACAGGGGGCAATCAGCCCCAGCATTTT.

The CDR3: CASRERGTNYGYTF. The DNA of the CDR3 is TGTGCCTCGAGGGAGAGAGGGACAAACTATGGCTACACCTTC. The chain uses TRBV30 and TRBJ1-2, with TRBD1 as a possible D gene (6 bases). The CDR3 runs to 14 residues. Germline V gene data show CDR1 as GTSNPN and CDR2 as SVGIG (reference sequence). Trimming removed 7 bases from V and 2 bases from J, with 17 bases in between.

This clonotype was observed many times. The genes are TRBV2 and TRBJ1-1, with no clear D. V lost 3 bases and J 4 bases, leaving 6 bases between the germline ends. The CDR3 covers 12 residues. The V gene's germline CDR1 is SNHLY and CDR2 FYNNEI. The CDR3 spells CASSDVGTEAFF. Here the CDR3 DNA reads TGTGCCAGCAGTGATGTGGGCACTGAAGCTTTCTTT.

At least ten counts were recorded for this clonotype. This chain uses TRBV28 with TRBJ2-1; 11 positions agree with TRBD2. The CDR3 runs to 16 residues. V dropped 7 bases and J dropped 3; count of bases not matched to a gene: 8. In germline, CDR1 is MDHEN, CDR2 SYDVKM. The CDR3 region is CASMGLAEKNYNEQFF. DNA of the CDR3: TGTGCCAGCATGGGACTAGCGGAAAAAAACTACAATGAGCAGTTCTTC. The full variable domain, rest sourced from reference TRBV28 and TRBJ2-1, is DVKVTQSSRYLVKRTGEKVFLECVQDMDHENMFWYRQDPGLGLRLIYFSYDVKMKEKGDIPEGYSVSREKKERFSLILESASTNQTSMYLCASMGLAEKNYNEQFFGPGTRLTVL.

This chain uses TRBV6-2 or TRBV6-3 with TRBJ2-3; 12 nucleotides agree with TRBD2. Germline V gene sequence: CDR1 MNHEY, CDR2 SVGEGT. The CDR3 covers 18 residues. Trimming cost V 2 bases and J 2 bases; bases outside gene matches: 8. CDR3 bases: TGTGCCAGCAGTTACCGCGGACTAGCGGGAAGACCCACAGATACGCAGTATTTT. It yields the protein CASSYRGLAGRPTDTQYF.

Many counts were recorded for this clonotype. The rearrangement uses TRBV12-3 or TRBV12-4 and TRBJ2-7; a possible D gene is TRBD2 (5 bases). V was trimmed by 5 bases and J by 2 bases, leaving 19 bases between them. The CDR3 consists of 16 residues. CDR3 in DNA: TGTGCCAGCAGTCCCACAATCAGCGGAGTAACCTACGAGCAGTACTTC. Translation gives CASSPTISGVTYEQYF.